The clone carrying this T cell receptor beta chain showed up just a few times. This specimen belongs to a study of blood T cell repertoires in COVID-19. Adults between roughly 18 and 95 years of age took part from 24 US areas. Method: immunoSEQ multiplex PCR; TCRdb's copy keeps in-frame clones and lacks some. Among 200,000 to 250,000 clones listed, about 85% were seen once. The V gene's germline CDR1 is SGHAT and CDR2 FQNNGV. Trimming stripped 5 bases from V and 8 bases from J, with 15 bases between. The CDR3 covers 14 residues. The TCR comes from a man aged 30 to 45 who had recovered from COVID-19. The specimen sequenced was PBMCs or T cells enriched from blood (not recorded which). V usage is TRBV11-2 and J usage is TRBJ1-4; TRBD1 might be the D (5 bases). The CDR3 nucleotides read TGTGCCAGCAGCATCGACAGACTGTCGGAAAAACTGTTTTTT. Translating it yields CASSIDRLSEKLFF.